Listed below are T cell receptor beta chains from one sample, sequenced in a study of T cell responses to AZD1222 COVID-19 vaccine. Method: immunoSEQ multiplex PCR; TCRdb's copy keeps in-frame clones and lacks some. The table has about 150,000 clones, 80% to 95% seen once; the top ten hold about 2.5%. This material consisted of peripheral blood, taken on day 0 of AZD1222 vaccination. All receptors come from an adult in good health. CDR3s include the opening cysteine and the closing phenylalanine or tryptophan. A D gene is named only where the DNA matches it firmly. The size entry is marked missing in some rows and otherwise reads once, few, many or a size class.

CDR3nt: TGCGCCAGCGGACTAGCGGGAGGATTGGATACGCAGTATTTT
CDR3aa: CASGLAGGLDTQYF
j_gene: TRBJ2-3
v_gene: TRBV5-1
d_gene: TRBD2
abundance: .

CDR3nt: TGTGCAAACCGCGGGGTCAGCTCTGGAAACACCATATATTTT
CDR3aa: CANRGVSSGNTIYF
j_gene: TRBJ1-3
v_gene: TRBV19
d_gene: .
abundance: .

CDR3nt: TGTGCCAGCAGCTTAATAGGAAACACCATATATTTT
CDR3aa: CASSLIGNTIYF
j_gene: TRBJ1-3
v_gene: TRBV7-2
d_gene: .
abundance: .

CDR3nt: TGTGCCTGGAGCCTCGGAGGGGCCCTTTCCGATACGCAGTATTTT
CDR3aa: CAWSLGGALSDTQYF
j_gene: TRBJ2-3
v_gene: TRBV30
d_gene: .
abundance: .

CDR3nt: TGTGCCAGCTCACCGTCGACAGGGGCTATGAACACTGAAGCTTTCTTT
CDR3aa: CASSPSTGAMNTEAFF
j_gene: TRBJ1-1
v_gene: TRBV18
d_gene: TRBD1
abundance: .

CDR3nt: TGCAGCGTCGAGGTTGGGGCAGGGTCTGGAAACACCATATATTTT
CDR3aa: CSVEVGAGSGNTIYF
j_gene: TRBJ1-3
v_gene: TRBV29-1
d_gene: .
abundance: .

CDR3nt: TGTGCCAGCAGCCCTTACAGGGCCACTAATGAAAAACTGTTTTTT
CDR3aa: CASSPYRATNEKLFF
j_gene: TRBJ1-4
v_gene: TRBV3-1/TRBV3-2
d_gene: .
abundance: .

CDR3nt: TGCGCCAGCAGCCAAGACACTGGGACGGTTAACACCGGGGAGCTGTTTTTT
CDR3aa: CASSQDTGTVNTGELFF
j_gene: TRBJ2-2
v_gene: TRBV4-3
d_gene: .
abundance: .

CDR3nt: TGTGCCAGCAGTCACAGCCCAGATACGCAGTATTTT
CDR3aa: CASSHSPDTQYF
j_gene: TRBJ2-3
v_gene: TRBV9
d_gene: .
abundance: .

CDR3nt: TGTGCCAGCAGCCTGTCTCCGAACACCGGGGAGCTGTTTTTT
CDR3aa: CASSLSPNTGELFF
j_gene: TRBJ2-2
v_gene: TRBV11-3
d_gene: .
abundance: .

CDR3nt: TGTGCCAGCAGTGCGGCGGGGGTTTCCAAAAACATTCAGTACTTC
CDR3aa: CASSAAGVSKNIQYF
j_gene: TRBJ2-4
v_gene: TRBV2
d_gene: TRBD2
abundance: .

CDR3nt: TGCGCCAGCAGCCAAGAGACAGGCACTTTTGGTAATTCACCCCTCCACTTT
CDR3aa: CASSQETGTFGNSPLHF
j_gene: TRBJ1-6
v_gene: TRBV4-3
d_gene: .
abundance: .

CDR3nt: TGCGCCAGCAGTCTCGGACAGGGCAATCAGCCCCAGCATTTT
CDR3aa: CASSLGQGNQPQHF
j_gene: TRBJ1-5
v_gene: TRBV23-1
d_gene: TRBD1
abundance: .

CDR3nt: TGTGCCAGCAGCAAACCAGGAGAAGCTTTCTTT
CDR3aa: CASSKPGEAFF
j_gene: TRBJ1-1
v_gene: TRBV12-3/TRBV12-4
d_gene: .
abundance: .

CDR3nt: TGTGCCAGCAGCCTGCTCAGCGGGGCCTCCACAGATACGCAGTATTTT
CDR3aa: CASSLLSGASTDTQYF
j_gene: TRBJ2-3
v_gene: TRBV9
d_gene: TRBD2
abundance: once

CDR3nt: TGTGCCAGCAGTTTAAGCGGGGTTACCTACGAGCAGTACTTC
CDR3aa: CASSLSGVTYEQYF
j_gene: TRBJ2-7
v_gene: TRBV28
d_gene: TRBD2
abundance: .